This note documents a single T cell receptor (beta chain) sequence. The sample comes from a study of shared clonotypes between healthy human individuals. CD45RO-negative, CCR7-selected cells formed the naive CD8 fraction, which excluded terminally differentiated effector memory CD45RA+ cells. Using immunoSEQ multiplex PCR, the repertoire was profiled, and TCRdb retains in-frame clones only, with some absent. The sample comprises millions of clones, about 95% of which are singletons, and about 1.1% rests with the top ten. The source of this sequence is a man aged 18-30 years in good health. Sequenced input: naive CD8+ T cells sorted from blood.

CDR3 DNA sequence: TGTGCCAGCAGTGAACTCGGGGGATGGGGTGAGGAGACCCAGTACTTC. Amino acids: CASSELGGWGEETQYF. The V gene is TRBV2, the J gene TRBJ2-5; D perhaps matches TRBD2 (6 bases). CDR3 size: 16 residues. V was shortened by 2 bases and J by 5 bases, with 18 bases between the two germline ends. The germline CDR1 and CDR2 sequences are SNHLY and FYNNEI.